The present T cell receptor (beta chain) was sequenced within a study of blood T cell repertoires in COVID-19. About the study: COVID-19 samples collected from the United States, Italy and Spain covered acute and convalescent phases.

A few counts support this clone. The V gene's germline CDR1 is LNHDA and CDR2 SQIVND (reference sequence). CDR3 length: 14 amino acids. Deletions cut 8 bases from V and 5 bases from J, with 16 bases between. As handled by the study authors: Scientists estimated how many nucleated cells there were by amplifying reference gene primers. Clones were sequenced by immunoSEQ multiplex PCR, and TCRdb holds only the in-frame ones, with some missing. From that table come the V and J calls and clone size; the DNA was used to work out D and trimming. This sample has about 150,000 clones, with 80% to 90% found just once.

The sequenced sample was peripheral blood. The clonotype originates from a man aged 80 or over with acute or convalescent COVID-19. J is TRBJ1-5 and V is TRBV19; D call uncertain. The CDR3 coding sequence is TGTGCCAGTTCGACGGAGAAGCACTATCAGCCCCAGCATTTT. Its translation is CASSTEKHYQPQHF.